This T cell receptor beta chain was obtained from a study of T cell changes during pregnancy in multiple sclerosis. This clone was recorded once. The table came from immunoSEQ multiplex PCR; TCRdb's copy has only in-frame clones and leaves some out. The repertoire has tens of thousands of clones, 93% of them found once; the top ten carry 3% to 4%. The germline V gene encodes CDR1 MNHEY and CDR2 SMNVEV (reference sequence). V lost 5 bases and J 2 bases, leaving 10 bases between the germline ends. The CDR3 sequence is 13 residues long. The sample in question was CD8+ T cells from peripheral blood mononuclear cells, obtained in the second trimester of pregnancy. This sequence was found in a female donor with multiple sclerosis, enrolled in a pregnancy study. The chain is built from TRBV27 and TRBJ2-7, with D maybe TRBD2 (5 bases). CDR3 coding DNA: TGTGCCAGCAGTCCCCTGGGAGCCTACGAGCAGTACTTC. The encoded protein is CASSPLGAYEQYF.